This TCR beta chain came from a study of cytomegalovirus exposure and HLA in healthy donors. The CDR3 contains 14 residues. CDR1 is SEHNR and CDR2 is FQNEAQ in the germline V gene (reference sequence). The ends lost 4 bases at V and 5 bases at J; junction bases unmatched: 2. Findings of the study overall: Subsequent analysis showed first-cohort TCR clusters tending to co-occur in approximately 120 validation repertoires. Cytomegalovirus-associated TCR beta chains were listed, numbering around 150. Whilst most TCR sequences proved rare, a subset of public TCRs occurred across many donors.

Concerning this clone: The antigen is undetermined.

The protocol was immunoSEQ multiplex PCR, while the TCRdb copy is restricted to in-frame clones and leaves out a portion. The table records more than 150,000 clones, 65% to 85% of them present only once. The TCR originated in a woman aged 18-30 years in good health and CMV-seropositive. The specimen sequenced was PBMCs. This chain links TRBV7-9 with TRBJ1-4; 9 bases map to TRBD1. As DNA, the CDR3 is TGTGCCAGCAGCTACGGGACAGGGAATGAAAAACTGTTTTTT. Encoded protein: CASSYGTGNEKLFF.